This T cell receptor beta chain came from a study of T cell repertoires in cytomegalovirus infection. This clonotype was detected a few times. Its antigen remains unidentified. Study observations and caveats: The study found HLA-C-restricted CMV-specific TCR beta clonotypes dominating the ex vivo response.

TCRdb redid the calling of the reads with MiXCR, one entry per CDR3 protein. Here the sample spans around 530,000 distinct CDR3 sequences, about a quarter being singletons. Sequenced material: PBMCs. The sequence came from a human donor in good health (CMV status not recorded). Some clones in this sample may be carry-over from other donors' samples.

CDR3 protein: CASTGGGQPQHF. Written as DNA, the CDR3 is TGTGCCAGCACTGGGGGTGGTCAGCCCCAGCATTTT. The J gene is TRBJ1-5, the V gene TRBV28; D is possibly TRBD1 (5 bases). Germline V gives CDR1 MDHEN, CDR2 SYDVKM. The CDR3 sequence is 12 residues long. Trimming stripped 7 bases from V and 6 bases from J, with 10 bases between.